The entry below describes one T cell receptor beta chain. The sample is drawn from a study of blood T cell repertoires in COVID-19. Overall study context: Collection of acute and convalescent COVID-19 samples took place in the United States, Italy and Spain. T cells, B-cell-depleted T cells, or PBMCs supplied cDNA or gDNA.

Original analysis: Reference gene primers were amplified, and this amplification served to estimate nucleated cell counts. Sequencing was performed with immunoSEQ multiplex PCR; in TCRdb, only in-frame clones are kept and a portion is missing. V, J and clone size are those of that table, while D and trimming were read from the DNA. The sample carries around 120,000 clones, about 85% recorded once. The CDR3 is 14 residues long. Germline V CDR1 and CDR2: LGHDT, YNNKEL (reference sequence). Trimming shortened V by 3 bases and J by 5 bases, and 13 bases separated the two germline ends. The chain carries TRBV3-1 (or the pseudogene TRBV3-2) and TRBJ2-5, with D unclear. Sequenced material: peripheral blood. The sequence was collected from a man aged 65-85 years with acute or convalescent COVID-19. DNA for the CDR3: TGTGCCAGCAGCCACGTACCCGAGGCGGAGACCCAGTACTTC. Amino acid sequence: CASSHVPEAETQYF.